This TCR beta chain was captured in a study of control samples from healthy donors and cancer patients. The CDR3 extends over 15 amino acids. The V gene's germline CDR1 is LNHDA and CDR2 SQIVND (reference sequence). V shed 7 bases and J shed 7 bases, with 22 bases lying between them. The method was immunoSEQ multiplex PCR; TCRdb's version includes in-frame clones alone and lacks a portion of them. The table lists 70,000 to 90,000 clones, about 90% of them singletons. Input material: PBMCs. The V call is TRBV19, the J call TRBJ1-2; maybe TRBD1 (5 bases). This TCR was recovered from a woman between 55 and 75 years old with head and neck cancer. CDR3 amino acids: CASTDNGGGRAGYTF. The DNA of the CDR3 is TGTGCCAGTACCGATAACGGGGGAGGCAGGGCTGGCTACACCTTC. The full variable domain, completed using reference TRBV19 and TRBJ1-2, is DGGITQSPKYLFRKEGQNVTLSCEQNLNHDAMYWYRQDPGQGLRLIYYSQIVNDFQKGDIAEGYSVSREKKESFPLTVTSAQKNPTAFYLCASTDNGGGRAGYTFGSGTRLTVV.